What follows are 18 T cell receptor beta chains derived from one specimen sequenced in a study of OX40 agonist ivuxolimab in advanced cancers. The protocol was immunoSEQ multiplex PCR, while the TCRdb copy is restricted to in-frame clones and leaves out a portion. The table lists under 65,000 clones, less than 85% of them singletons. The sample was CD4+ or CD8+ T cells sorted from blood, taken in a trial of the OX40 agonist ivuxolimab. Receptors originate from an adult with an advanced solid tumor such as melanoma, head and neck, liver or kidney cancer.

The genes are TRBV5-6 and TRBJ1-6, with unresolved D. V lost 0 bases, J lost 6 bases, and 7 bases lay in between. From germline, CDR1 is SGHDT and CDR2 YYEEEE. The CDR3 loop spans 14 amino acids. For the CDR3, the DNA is TGTGCCAGCAGCTTGGAGGGCTTTAATTCACCCCTCCACTTT. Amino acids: CASSLEGFNSPLHF. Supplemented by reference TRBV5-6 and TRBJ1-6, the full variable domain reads DAGVTQSPTHLIKTRGQQVTLRCSPKSGHDTVSWYQQALGQGPQFIFQYYEEEERQRGNFPDRFSGHQFPNYSSELNVNALLLGDSALYLCASSLEGFNSPLHFGNGTRLTVT.

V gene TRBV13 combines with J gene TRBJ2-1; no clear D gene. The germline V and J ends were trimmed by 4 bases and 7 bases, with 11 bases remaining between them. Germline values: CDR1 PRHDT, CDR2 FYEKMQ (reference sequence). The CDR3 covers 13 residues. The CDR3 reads CASSSPTGNEQFF. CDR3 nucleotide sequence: TGTGCCAGCAGCTCCCCGACTGGGAATGAGCAGTTCTTC.

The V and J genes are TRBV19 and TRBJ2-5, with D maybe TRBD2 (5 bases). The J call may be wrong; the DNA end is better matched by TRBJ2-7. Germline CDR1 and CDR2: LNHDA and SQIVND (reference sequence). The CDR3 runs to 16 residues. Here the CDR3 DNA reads TGTGCCAGTAGTATGAGCGGCGTAACCTCTTACTACGAGCAGTACTTC. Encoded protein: CASSMSGVTSYYEQYF.

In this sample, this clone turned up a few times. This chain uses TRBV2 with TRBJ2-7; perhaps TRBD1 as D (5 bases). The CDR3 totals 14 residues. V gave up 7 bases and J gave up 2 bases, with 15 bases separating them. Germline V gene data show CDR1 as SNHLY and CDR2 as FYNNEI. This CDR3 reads CASIDPATAYEQYV. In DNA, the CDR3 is TGTGCCAGCATTGATCCGGCGACAGCCTACGAGCAGTACGTC.

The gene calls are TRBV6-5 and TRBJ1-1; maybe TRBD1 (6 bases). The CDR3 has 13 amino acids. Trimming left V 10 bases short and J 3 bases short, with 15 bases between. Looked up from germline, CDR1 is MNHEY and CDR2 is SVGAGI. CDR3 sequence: CATHPDRYTEAFF. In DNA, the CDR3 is TGTGCCACCCACCCCGACAGGTACACTGAAGCTTTCTTT.

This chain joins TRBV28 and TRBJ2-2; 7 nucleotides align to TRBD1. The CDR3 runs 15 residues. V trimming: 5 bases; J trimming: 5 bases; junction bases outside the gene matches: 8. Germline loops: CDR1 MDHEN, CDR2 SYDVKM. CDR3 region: CASSTHRGGTGELFF. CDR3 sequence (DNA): TGTGCCAGCAGTACACACAGGGGCGGTACCGGGGAGCTGTTTTTT.

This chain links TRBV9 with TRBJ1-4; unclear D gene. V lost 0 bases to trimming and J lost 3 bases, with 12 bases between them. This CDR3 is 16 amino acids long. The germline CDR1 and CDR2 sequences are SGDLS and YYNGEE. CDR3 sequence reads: CASSVEPGLANEKLFF. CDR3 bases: TGTGCCAGCAGCGTAGAACCCGGGCTGGCTAATGAAAAACTGTTTTTT. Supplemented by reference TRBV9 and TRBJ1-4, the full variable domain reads DSGVTQTPKHLITATGQRVTLRCSPRSGDLSVYWYQQSLDQGLQFLIQYYNGEERAKGNILERFSAQQFPDLHSELNLSSLELGDSALYFCASSVEPGLANEKLFFGSGTQLSVL.

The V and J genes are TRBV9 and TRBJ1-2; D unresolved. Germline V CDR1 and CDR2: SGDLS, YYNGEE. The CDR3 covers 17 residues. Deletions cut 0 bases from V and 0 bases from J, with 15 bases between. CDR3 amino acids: CASSVGSLGSSNYGYTF. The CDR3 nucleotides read TGTGCCAGCAGCGTAGGTTCGTTGGGATCCTCTAACTATGGCTACACCTTC.

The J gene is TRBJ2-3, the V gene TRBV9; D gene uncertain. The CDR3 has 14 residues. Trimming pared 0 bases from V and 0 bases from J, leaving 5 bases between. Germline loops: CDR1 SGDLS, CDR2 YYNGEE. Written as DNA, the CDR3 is TGTGCCAGCAGCGTAGACCGGAGCACAGATACGCAGTATTTT. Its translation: CASSVDRSTDTQYF.

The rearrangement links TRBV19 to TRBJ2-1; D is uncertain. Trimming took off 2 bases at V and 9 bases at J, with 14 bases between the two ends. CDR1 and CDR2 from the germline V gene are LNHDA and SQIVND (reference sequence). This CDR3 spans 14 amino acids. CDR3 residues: CASSIRPLSREQFF. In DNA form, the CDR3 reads TGTGCCAGTAGTATAAGGCCCCTCTCACGTGAGCAGTTCTTC.

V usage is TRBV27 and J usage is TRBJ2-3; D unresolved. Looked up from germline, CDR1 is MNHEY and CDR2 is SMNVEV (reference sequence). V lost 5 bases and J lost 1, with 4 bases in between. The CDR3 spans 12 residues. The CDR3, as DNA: TGTGCCAGCAGTCCAGGCACAGATACGCAGTATTTT. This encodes CASSPGTDTQYF.

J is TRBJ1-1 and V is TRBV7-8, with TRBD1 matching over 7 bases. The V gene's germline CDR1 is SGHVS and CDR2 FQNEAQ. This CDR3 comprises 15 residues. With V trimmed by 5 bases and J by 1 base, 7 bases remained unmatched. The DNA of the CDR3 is TGTGCCAGCAGCACCCCGACAGGGAGGAACACTGAAGCTTTCTTT. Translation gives CASSTPTGRNTEAFF.

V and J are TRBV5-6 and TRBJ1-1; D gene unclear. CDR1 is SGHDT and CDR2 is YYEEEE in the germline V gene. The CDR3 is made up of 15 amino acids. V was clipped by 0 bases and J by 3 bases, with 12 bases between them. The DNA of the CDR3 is TGTGCCAGCAGCTTGGGGGTCGGTTTCTACACTGAAGCTTTCTTT. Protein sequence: CASSLGVGFYTEAFF.

The CDR3, as DNA: TGTGCCAGCAGCGCCCCATCCTCGGGGGCCTACAATGAGCAGTTCTTC. Translating gives CASSAPSSGAYNEQFF. The chain uses TRBV5-6 and TRBJ2-1; a possible D gene is TRBD2 (6 bases). Trimming removed 4 bases at V and 2 bases at J, with 16 bases between. The germline gives CDR1 SGHDT, CDR2 YYEEEE. CDR3 length equals 16 residues.

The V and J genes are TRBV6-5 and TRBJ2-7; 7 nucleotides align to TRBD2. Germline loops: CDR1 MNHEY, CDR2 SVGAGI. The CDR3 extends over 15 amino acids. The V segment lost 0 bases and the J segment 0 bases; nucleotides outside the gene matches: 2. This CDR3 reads CASSYSGGDSYEQYF. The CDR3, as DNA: TGTGCCAGCAGTTACTCGGGGGGGGACTCCTACGAGCAGTACTTC.

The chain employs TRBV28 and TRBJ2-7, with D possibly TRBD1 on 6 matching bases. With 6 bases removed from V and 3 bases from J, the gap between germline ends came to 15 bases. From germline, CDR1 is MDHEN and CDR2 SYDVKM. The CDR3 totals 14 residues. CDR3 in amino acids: CASRPSGQHYEQYF. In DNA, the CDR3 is TGTGCCAGCAGACCCTCAGGACAGCACTACGAGCAGTACTTC.

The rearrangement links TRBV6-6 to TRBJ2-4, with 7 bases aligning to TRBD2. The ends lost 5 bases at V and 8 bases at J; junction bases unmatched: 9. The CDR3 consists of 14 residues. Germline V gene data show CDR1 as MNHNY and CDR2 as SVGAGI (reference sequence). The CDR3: CASSPAPRGDIQYF. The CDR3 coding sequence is TGTGCCAGCAGTCCGGCTCCCCGGGGGGACATTCAGTACTTC.

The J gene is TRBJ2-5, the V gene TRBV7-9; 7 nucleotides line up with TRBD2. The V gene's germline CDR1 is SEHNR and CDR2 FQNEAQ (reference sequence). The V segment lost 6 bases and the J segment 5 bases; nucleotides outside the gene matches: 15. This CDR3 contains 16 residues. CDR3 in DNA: TGTGCCAGCAGAAGTCACGGCACTAGCGAGGTGGAGACCCAGTACTTC. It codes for CASRSHGTSEVETQYF.